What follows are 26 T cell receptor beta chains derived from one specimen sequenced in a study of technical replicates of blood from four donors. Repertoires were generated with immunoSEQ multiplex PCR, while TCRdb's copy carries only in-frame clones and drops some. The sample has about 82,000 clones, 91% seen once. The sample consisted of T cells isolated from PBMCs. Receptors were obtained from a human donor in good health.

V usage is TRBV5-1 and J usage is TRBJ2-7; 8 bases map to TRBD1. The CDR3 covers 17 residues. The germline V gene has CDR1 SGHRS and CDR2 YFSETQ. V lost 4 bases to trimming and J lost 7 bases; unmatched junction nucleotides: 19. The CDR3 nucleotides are TGCGCCAGCAGCCTTATCCCTACCGGGACAGGTGGGAAAGAGCAGTACTTC. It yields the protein CASSLIPTGTGGKEQYF.

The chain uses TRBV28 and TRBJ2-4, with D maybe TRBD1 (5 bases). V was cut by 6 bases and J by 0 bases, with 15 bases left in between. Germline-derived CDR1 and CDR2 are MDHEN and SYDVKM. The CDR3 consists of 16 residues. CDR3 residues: CASSRGQSLAKNIQYF. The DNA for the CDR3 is TGTGCCAGCAGCCGAGGACAATCGCTAGCCAAAAACATTCAGTACTTC.

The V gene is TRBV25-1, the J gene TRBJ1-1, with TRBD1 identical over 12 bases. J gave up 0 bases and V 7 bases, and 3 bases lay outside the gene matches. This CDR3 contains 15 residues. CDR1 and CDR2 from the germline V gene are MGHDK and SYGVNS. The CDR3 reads CASKGQGALNTEAFF. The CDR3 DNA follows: TGTGCCAGCAAGGGACAGGGGGCCCTGAACACTGAAGCTTTCTTT.

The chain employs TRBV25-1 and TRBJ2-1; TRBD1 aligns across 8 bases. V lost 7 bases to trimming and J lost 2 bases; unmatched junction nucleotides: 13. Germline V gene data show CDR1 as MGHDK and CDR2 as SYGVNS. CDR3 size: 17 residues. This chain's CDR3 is CASKVGPGTGTYNEQFF. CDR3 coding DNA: TGTGCCAGCAAAGTCGGGCCCGGGACAGGCACCTACAATGAGCAGTTCTTC.

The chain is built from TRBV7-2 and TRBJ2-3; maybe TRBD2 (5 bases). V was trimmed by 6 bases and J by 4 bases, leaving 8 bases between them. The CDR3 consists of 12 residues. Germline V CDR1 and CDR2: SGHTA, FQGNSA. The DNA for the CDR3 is TGTGCCAGCAGGGAGGATGCAGATACGCAGTATTTT. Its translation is CASREDADTQYF.

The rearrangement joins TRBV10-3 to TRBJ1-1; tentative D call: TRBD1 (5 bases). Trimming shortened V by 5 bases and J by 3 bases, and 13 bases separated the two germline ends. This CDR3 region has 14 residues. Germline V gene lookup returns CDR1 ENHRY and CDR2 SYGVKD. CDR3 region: CAISFRDADTEAFF. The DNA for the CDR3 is TGTGCCATCAGTTTCAGGGATGCTGACACTGAAGCTTTCTTT.

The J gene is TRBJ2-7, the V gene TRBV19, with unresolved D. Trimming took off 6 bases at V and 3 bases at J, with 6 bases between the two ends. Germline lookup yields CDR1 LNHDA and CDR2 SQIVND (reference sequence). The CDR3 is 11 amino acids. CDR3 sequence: CASSAYYEQYF. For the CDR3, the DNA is TGTGCCAGTAGCGCCTACTACGAGCAGTACTTC. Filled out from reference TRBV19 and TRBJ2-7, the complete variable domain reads DGGITQSPKYLFRKEGQNVTLSCEQNLNHDAMYWYRQDPGQGLRLIYYSQIVNDFQKGDIAEGYSVSREKKESFPLTVTSAQKNPTAFYLCASSAYYEQYFGPGTRLTVT.

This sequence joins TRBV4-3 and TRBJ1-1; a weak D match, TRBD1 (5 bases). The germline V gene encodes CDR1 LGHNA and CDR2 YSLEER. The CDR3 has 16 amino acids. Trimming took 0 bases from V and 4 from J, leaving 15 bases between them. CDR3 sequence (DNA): TGCGCCAGCAGCCAAGATGCCACAGGAACGGTCACTGAAGCTTTCTTT. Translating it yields CASSQDATGTVTEAFF.

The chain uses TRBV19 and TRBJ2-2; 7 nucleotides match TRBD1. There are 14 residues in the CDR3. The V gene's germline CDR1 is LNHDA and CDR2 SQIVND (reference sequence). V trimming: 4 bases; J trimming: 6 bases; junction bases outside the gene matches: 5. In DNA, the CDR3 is TGTGCCAGTAGTACGAACAGGGGACCCGGGGAGCTGTTTTTT. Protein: CASSTNRGPGELFF.

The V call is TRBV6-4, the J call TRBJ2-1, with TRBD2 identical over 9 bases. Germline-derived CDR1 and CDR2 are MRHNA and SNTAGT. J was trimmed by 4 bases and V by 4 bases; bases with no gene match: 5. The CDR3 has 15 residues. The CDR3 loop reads CASSAGSGGYNEQFF. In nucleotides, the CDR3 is TGTGCCAGCAGTGCGGGTAGCGGGGGTTACAATGAGCAGTTCTTC.

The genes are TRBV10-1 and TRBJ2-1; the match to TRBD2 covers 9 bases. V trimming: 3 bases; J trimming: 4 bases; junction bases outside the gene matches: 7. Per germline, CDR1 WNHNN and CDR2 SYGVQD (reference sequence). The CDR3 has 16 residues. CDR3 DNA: TGCGCCAGCAGTGAAAGCGGGAGGACCGATTACAATGAGCAGTTCTTC. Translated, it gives CASSESGRTDYNEQFF.

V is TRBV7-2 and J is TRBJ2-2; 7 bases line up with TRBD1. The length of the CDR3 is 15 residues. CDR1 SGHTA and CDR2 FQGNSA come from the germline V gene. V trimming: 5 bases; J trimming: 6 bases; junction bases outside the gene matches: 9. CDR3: CASSVLTGAAGELFF. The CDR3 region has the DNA TGTGCCAGCAGCGTTCTAACAGGGGCGGCCGGGGAGCTGTTTTTT. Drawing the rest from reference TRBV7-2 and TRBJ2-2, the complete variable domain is GAGVSQSPSNKVTEKGKDVELRCDPISGHTALYWYRQSLGQGLEFLIYFQGNSAPDKSGLPSDRFSAERTGGSVSTLTIQRTQQEDSAVYLCASSVLTGAAGELFFGEGSRLTVL.

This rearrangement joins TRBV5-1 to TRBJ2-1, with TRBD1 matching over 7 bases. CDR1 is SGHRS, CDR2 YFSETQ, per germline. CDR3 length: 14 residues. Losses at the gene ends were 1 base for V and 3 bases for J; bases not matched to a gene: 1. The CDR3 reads CASSLWDSYNEQFF. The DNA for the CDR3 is TGCGCCAGCAGCTTGTGGGACAGCTACAATGAGCAGTTCTTC. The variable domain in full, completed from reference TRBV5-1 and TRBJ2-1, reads KAGVTQTPRYLIKTRGQQVTLSCSPISGHRSVSWYQQTPGQGLQFLFEYFSETQRNKGNFPGRFSGRQFSNSRSEMNVSTLELGDSALYLCASSLWDSYNEQFFGPGTRLTVL.

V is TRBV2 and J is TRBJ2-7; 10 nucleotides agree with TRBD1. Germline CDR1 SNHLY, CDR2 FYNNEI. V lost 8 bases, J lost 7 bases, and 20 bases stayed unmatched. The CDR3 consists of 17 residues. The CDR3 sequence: CASGVDRKTGGFDEQYF. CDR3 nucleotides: TGTGCCAGCGGTGTGGATCGAAAGACAGGGGGCTTCGATGAGCAGTACTTC.

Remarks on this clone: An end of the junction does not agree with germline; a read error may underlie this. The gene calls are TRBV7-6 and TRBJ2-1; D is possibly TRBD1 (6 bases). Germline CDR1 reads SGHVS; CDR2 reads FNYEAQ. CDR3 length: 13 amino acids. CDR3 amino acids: CASSLDRGGQGIF. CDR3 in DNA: TGTGCCAGCAGCTTAGATCGTGGGGGCCAGGGAATCTTC.

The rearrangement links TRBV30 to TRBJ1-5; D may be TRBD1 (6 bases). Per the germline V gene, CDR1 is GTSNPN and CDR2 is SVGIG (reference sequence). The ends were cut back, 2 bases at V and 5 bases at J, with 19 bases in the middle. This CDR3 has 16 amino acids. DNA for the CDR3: TGTGCCTGGAGTCATAAGGACAGACCATGGGATCAGCCCCAGCATTTT. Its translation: CAWSHKDRPWDQPQHF.

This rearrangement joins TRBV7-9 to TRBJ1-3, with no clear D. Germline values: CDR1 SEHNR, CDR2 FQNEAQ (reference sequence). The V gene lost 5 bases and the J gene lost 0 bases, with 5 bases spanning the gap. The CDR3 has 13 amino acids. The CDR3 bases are TGTGCCAGCAGCCATTCCTCTGGAAACACCATATATTTT. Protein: CASSHSSGNTIYF. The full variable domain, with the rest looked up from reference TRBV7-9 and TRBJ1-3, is DTGVSQNPRHKITKRGQNVTFRCDPISEHNRLYWYRQTLGQGPEFLTYFQNEAQLEKSRLLSDRFSAERPKGSFSTLEIQRTEQGDSAMYLCASSHSSGNTIYFGEGSWLTVV.

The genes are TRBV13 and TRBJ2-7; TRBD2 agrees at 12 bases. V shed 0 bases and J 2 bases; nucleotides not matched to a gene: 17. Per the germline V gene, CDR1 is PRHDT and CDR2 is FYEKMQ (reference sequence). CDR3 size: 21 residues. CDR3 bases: TGTGCCAGCAGCTTAGGGCCAGGGACTAGCGGGTCTCCATTCTCAACCTACGAGCAGTACTTC. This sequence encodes CASSLGPGTSGSPFSTYEQYF. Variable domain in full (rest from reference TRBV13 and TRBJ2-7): AAGVIQSPRHLIKEKRETATLKCYPIPRHDTVYWYQQGPGQDPQFLISFYEKMQSDKGSIPDRFSAQQFSDYHSELNMSSLELGDSALYFCASSLGPGTSGSPFSTYEQYFGPGTRLTVT.

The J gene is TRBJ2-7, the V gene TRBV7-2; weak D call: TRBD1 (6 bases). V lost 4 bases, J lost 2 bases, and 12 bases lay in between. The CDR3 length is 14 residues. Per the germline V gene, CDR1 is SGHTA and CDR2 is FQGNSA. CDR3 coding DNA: TGTGCCAGCAGCTCCCCAGGGGTACCCTACGAGCAGTACTTC. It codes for CASSSPGVPYEQYF.

CDR3 DNA: TGTGCCAGCAGTTCGCAGGGTAGCAATCAGCCCCAGCATTTT. Translating it yields CASSSQGSNQPQHF. The rearrangement links TRBV27 to TRBJ1-5; maybe TRBD1 (5 bases). The CDR3 covers 14 residues. CDR1 and CDR2 (germline): MNHEY, SMNVEV (reference sequence). Trimming removed 4 bases at V and 0 bases at J, with 7 bases between.

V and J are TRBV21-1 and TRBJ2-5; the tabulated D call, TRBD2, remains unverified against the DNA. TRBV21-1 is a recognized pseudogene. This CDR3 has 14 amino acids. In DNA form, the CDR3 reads TGTGCCAGCAGCAAAGCGAGGGCCCAAGAGACCCAGTACTTC. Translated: CASSKARAQETQYF.

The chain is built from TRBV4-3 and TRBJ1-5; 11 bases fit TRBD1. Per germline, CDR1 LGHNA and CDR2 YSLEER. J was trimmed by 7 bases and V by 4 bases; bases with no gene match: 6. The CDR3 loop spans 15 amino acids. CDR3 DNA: TGCGCCAGCAGCCGGACAGGGGGCGCGGGACAGCCCCAGCATTTT. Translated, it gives CASSRTGGAGQPQHF.

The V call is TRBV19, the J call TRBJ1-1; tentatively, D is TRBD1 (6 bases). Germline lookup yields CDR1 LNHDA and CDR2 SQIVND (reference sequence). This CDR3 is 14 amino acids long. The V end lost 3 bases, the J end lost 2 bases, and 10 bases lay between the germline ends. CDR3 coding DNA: TGTGCCAGTAGTATTGGGGGGGGCAACACTGAAGCTTTCTTT. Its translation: CASSIGGGNTEAFF.

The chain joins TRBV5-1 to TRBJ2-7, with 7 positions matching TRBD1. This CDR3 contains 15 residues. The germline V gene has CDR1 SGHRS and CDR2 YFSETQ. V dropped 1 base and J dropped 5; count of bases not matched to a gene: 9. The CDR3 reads CASSLRTGNQDEQYF. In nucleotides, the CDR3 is TGCGCCAGCAGCTTGCGGACAGGCAACCAGGACGAGCAGTACTTC.

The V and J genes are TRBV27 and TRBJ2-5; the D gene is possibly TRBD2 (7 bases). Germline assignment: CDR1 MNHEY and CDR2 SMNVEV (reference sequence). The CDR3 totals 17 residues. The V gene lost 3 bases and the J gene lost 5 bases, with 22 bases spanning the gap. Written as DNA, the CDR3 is TGTGCCAGCAGTTTTAGGCTCCCTGGCGGGGGCTGGGAGACCCAGTACTTC. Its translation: CASSFRLPGGGWETQYF.

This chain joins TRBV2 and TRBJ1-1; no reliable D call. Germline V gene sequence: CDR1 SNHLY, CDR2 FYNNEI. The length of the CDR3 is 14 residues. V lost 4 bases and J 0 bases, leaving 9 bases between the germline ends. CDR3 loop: CASSGFRLNTEAFF. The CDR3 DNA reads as TGTGCCAGCAGTGGGTTCAGATTGAACACTGAAGCTTTCTTT.